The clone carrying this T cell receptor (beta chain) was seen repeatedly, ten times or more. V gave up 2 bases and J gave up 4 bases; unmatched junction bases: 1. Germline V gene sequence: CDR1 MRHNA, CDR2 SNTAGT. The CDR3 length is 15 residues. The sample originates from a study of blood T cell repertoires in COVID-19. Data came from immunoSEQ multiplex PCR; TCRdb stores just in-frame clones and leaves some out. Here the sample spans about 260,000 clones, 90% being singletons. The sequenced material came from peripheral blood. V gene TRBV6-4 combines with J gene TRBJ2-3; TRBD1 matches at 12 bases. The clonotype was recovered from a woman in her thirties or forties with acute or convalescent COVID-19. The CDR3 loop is CASSDGTGGADTQYF. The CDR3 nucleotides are TGTGCCAGCAGTGACGGGACAGGGGGCGCAGATACGCAGTATTTT.